Following are 12 T cell receptor beta chains from one sample sequenced in a study of cytomegalovirus exposure and HLA in healthy donors. Generated by immunoSEQ multiplex PCR, the TCRdb table keeps only in-frame clones and is missing some. The sample holds about 140,000 clones, around nine tenths seen once. The specimen sequenced was PBMCs. Receptors originate from a man between 18 and 35 years old in good health and CMV-seropositive.

The gene calls are TRBV6-1 and TRBJ2-5; D perhaps matches TRBD1 (6 bases). The CDR3 totals 14 residues. The V end lost 7 bases, the J end lost 1 base, and 13 bases lay between the germline ends. Germline V CDR1 and CDR2: MNHNS, SASEGT. The CDR3 is CASIWGPSQETQYF. CDR3 nucleotide sequence: TGTGCCAGCATTTGGGGGCCTAGCCAAGAGACCCAGTACTTC.

The CDR3 loop is CASRSTGNTEAFF. CDR3 DNA: TGCGCCAGCAGAAGTACAGGGAACACTGAAGCTTTCTTT. This chain links TRBV5-1 with TRBJ1-1; a possible D gene is TRBD1 (5 bases). CDR1 and CDR2 from the germline V gene are SGHRS and YFSETQ. V was pared by 5 bases and J by 1 base, with 9 bases between. CDR3 length equals 13 residues.

The V gene is TRBV30, the J gene TRBJ2-3; 7 bases agree with TRBD2. The V and J ends lost 4 bases and 10 bases, in that order; junction bases with no gene match: 8. Germline loops: CDR1 GTSNPN, CDR2 SVGIG (reference sequence). This CDR3 region has 12 residues. CDR3 protein: CAWIPGRAAQYF. The DNA of the CDR3 is TGTGCCTGGATCCCAGGGAGGGCTGCGCAGTATTTT.

This clone was picked up one time. The chain uses TRBV6-1 and TRBJ2-5; D is unclear. The CDR3 totals 15 residues. Germline V gives CDR1 MNHNS, CDR2 SASEGT. V gave up 3 bases and J gave up 0 bases, with 11 bases separating them. The CDR3 DNA follows: TGTGCCAGCAGTGAGAGGAGTTGGTACCAAGAGACCCAGTACTTC. Translating it yields CASSERSWYQETQYF.

CDR3: CAWSVYRGTEAFF. In DNA, the CDR3 is TGTGCCTGGAGTGTTTACAGGGGTACTGAAGCTTTCTTT. The chain employs TRBV30 and TRBJ1-1; 7 bases are a match to TRBD1. Unmatched junction bases numbered 3, after V lost 0 bases and J lost 5 bases. CDR1 GTSNPN and CDR2 SVGIG come from the germline V gene (reference sequence). CDR3 length: 13 residues. The entire variable domain, with the rest obtained from reference TRBV30 and TRBJ1-1, is as follows: SQTIHQWPATLVQPVGSPLSLECTVEGTSNPNLYWYRQAAGRGLQLLFYSVGIGQISSEVPQNLSASRPQDRQFILSSKKLLLSDSGFYLCAWSVYRGTEAFFGQGTRLTVV.

The genes are TRBV18 and TRBJ1-6; no clear D gene. Germline CDR1 and CDR2: KGHSH and LQKENI. The CDR3 runs to 17 residues. Trimming left V 3 bases short and J 1 base short, with 13 bases between. CDR3 in amino acids: CASSPPARGSYNSPLHF. The CDR3 region has the DNA TGTGCCAGCTCACCCCCGGCGCGGGGATCCTATAATTCACCCCTCCACTTT. Together with reference TRBV18 and TRBJ1-6, the CDR3 gives the full variable domain: NAGVMQNPRHLVRRRGQEARLRCSPMKGHSHVYWYRQLPEEGLKFMVYLQKENIIDESGMPKERFSAEFPKEGPSILRIQQVVRGDSAAYFCASSPPARGSYNSPLHFGNGTRLTVT.

V usage is TRBV6-5 and J usage is TRBJ2-7; D call uncertain. In germline, CDR1 is MNHEY, CDR2 SVGAGI. Trimming took off 3 bases at V and 2 bases at J, with 2 bases between the two ends. This CDR3 is 11 amino acids long. The CDR3 protein is CASSYTYEQYF. CDR3 sequence (DNA): TGTGCCAGCAGTTATACCTACGAGCAGTACTTC.

This clone was seen a single time. V usage is TRBV6-1 and J usage is TRBJ1-1; TRBD1 matches at 9 bases. This CDR3 is built from 15 residues. CDR1 is MNHNS and CDR2 is SASEGT in the germline V gene. V lost 4 bases and J lost 4; bases outside the gene matches: 7. The DNA of the CDR3 is TGTGCCAGCAGTGTTACCGGGACAGGGCGCACTGAAGCTTTCTTT. Its protein is CASSVTGTGRTEAFF.

This chain joins TRBV9 and TRBJ1-2; the D gene is possibly TRBD1 (6 bases). This CDR3 is built from 16 residues. Germline loops: CDR1 SGDLS, CDR2 YYNGEE. The V gene lost 4 bases and the J gene lost 5 bases, with 21 bases spanning the gap. In DNA form, the CDR3 reads TGTGCCAGCAGCACCCGGACAGCCGTCGGAGTTTATGGCTACACCTTC. Translated: CASSTRTAVGVYGYTF.

V is TRBV7-8 and J is TRBJ1-5; 7 bases map to TRBD1. The CDR3 is 17 amino acids. Trimming took 2 bases from V and 4 from J; bases not matched to a gene: 11. Germline lookup yields CDR1 SGHVS and CDR2 FQNEAQ. CDR3 loop: CASSLMPTTGINQPQHF. The CDR3 DNA reads as TGTGCCAGCAGCTTAATGCCCACGACAGGGATAAATCAGCCCCAGCATTTT.

The chain carries TRBV7-3 and TRBJ1-2; no definite D call. Deletions cut 5 bases from V and 4 bases from J, with 11 bases between. The germline V gene encodes CDR1 SGHTA and CDR2 FQGTGA. There are 13 residues in the CDR3. CDR3 region: CASSPTSGYGYTF. Written as DNA, the CDR3 is TGTGCCAGCAGCCCTACTTCAGGCTATGGCTACACCTTC.

The chain carries TRBV2 and TRBJ2-2, with D possibly being TRBD2 (6 bases). The germline V gene has CDR1 SNHLY and CDR2 FYNNEI. Trimming removed 6 bases at V and 3 bases at J, with 14 bases between. This CDR3 is built from 15 residues. The CDR3 loop reads CASRGTGADTGELFF. CDR3 in DNA: TGTGCCAGCAGGGGGACTGGGGCCGACACCGGGGAGCTGTTTTTT.